This TCR beta chain was profiled in a study of blood T cell repertoires in COVID-19 (dated by TCRdb to about 2020). Regarding the research as a whole: Collaborator samples came from the United States, Italy and Spain and covered acute and convalescent phases of COVID-19. The material from the prospective study consisted of cDNA or gDNA derived from T cells, B-cell-depleted T cells, or PBMCs. The dataset comprised deeply sampled blood TCRbeta repertoires from subjects exposed to, actively infected with, or recovered from COVID-19. The repertoires were released in a freely available public database meant as a resource for research on the immune response to SARS-CoV-2. The samples were drawn from two sources: the first 160 participants of the ongoing ImmuneRACE study, and fewer than 1,500 subjects contributed by 6 global collaborators. Sample metadata almost always included a de-identified subject ID, COVID-19 status, age in years and sex. Where available, HLA class I and class II types were obtained from metadata supplied by the sample provider rather than from assay-based typing. Results the study describes overall, beyond this receptor: How much clinical and demographic metadata was included differed by source and by participant, and the metadata was provided uncurated.

TCRbeta CDR3 regions were amplified from genomic DNA using the immunoSEQ Assay, a bias-controlled multiplex PCR. Per the authors' processing: Within the assay, amplification of reference gene primers was used to estimate how many nucleated cells each sample contained. To quantify the absolute abundance of each unique TCRbeta CDR3 rearrangement, sequence reads were collapsed and filtered. Productive Simpson clonality was computed per sample as the square root of Simpson's diversity index over productive rearrangements. TCRdb mirrors the immuneACCESS table, restricted to in-frame sequences. Some clones are absent from its copies; in checked studies, under half trace to an unresolved V gene, and the reason for the others is unknown. That table supplies the V and J calls and clone size; D and trimming were determined from the DNA. The sample table lists 260,000 or so clones, roughly 80% of them with a count of one. About 3.6% of the sample comes from the top ten.

Reading the germline V gene (reference sequence) gives CDR1 LNHDA and CDR2 SQIVND. V loses 3 bases of germline sequence and J loses 5 bases, and the interval between the two ends is 22 bases. The CDR3, cysteine through phenylalanine, is 17 amino acids long. Just the 51-base CDR3 DNA is kept, in frame starting at base 1. With respect to this clone: What this receptor recognizes is not known. Base qualities were left out, and no much larger clone turns up one base away.

Participants in the prospective study were enrolled through a virtual design, were aged about 18 to 100 years, and lived in roughly 24 United States geographic areas. In the prospective study, participants were assigned to cohorts based on the clinical history participants reported in a screening survey and a study questionnaire. Exposed participants had been in contact with someone with a PCR-confirmed or clinician-diagnosed COVID-19 case within 2 weeks of study entry. In the prospective study, mobile phlebotomists collected whole blood, serum and a nasopharyngeal or oropharyngeal swab from each participant. Additional blood draws and questionnaires over an approximately two-month period could optionally be provided by prospective study participants. Before DNA extraction, prospective study blood samples were shipped either frozen or at room temperature.

The receptor comes from a woman aged 40 to 49 who had been exposed to COVID-19. Sequencing was carried out using PBMCs or T cells enriched from blood (not recorded which). The chain couples TRBV19 to TRBJ2-5; a tentative D match to TRBD1 spans 8 bases. The bases read TGTGCCAGTAGTATTGGCGGTACAGGGGGGGCCCGGGAGACCCAGTACTTC. Translated, this gives CASSIGGTGGARETQYF.